This TCR beta chain originates from a study of blood T cell repertoires in COVID-19 (TCRdb year 2020). A note on the overall study: Collaborator samples came from the United States, Italy and Spain and covered acute and convalescent phases of COVID-19. The material from the prospective study consisted of cDNA or gDNA derived from T cells, B-cell-depleted T cells, or PBMCs. The dataset comprised deeply sampled blood TCRbeta repertoires from subjects exposed to, actively infected with, or recovered from COVID-19. The repertoires were released in a freely available public database intended as a resource for research on the immune response to SARS-CoV-2. Samples came from the ongoing ImmuneRACE study (first 160 participants) plus 1,254 subjects from 6 global collaborators. A de-identified subject ID, COVID-19 status, age in years and sex were almost always included in the sample metadata. Where available, HLA class I and class II types were obtained from metadata supplied by the sample provider rather than from assay-based typing. Results the study describes overall, beyond this receptor: The amount of clinical and demographic metadata varied by source and participant and was provided uncurated.

Participants in the prospective study were enrolled through a virtual design, were aged about 18 to 100 years, and lived in roughly 24 United States geographic areas. In the prospective study, participants were assigned to cohorts based on the clinical history participants reported in a screening survey and a study questionnaire. For ImmuneRACE Cohort 3, a participant was defined as recovered based on two consecutive negative NP/OP PCR tests, clearance by a healthcare professional, or resolution of symptoms. Each participant in the prospective study had whole blood, serum and a nasopharyngeal or oropharyngeal swab collected by mobile phlebotomists. Additional blood draws and questionnaires over a roughly two-month period could optionally be provided by prospective study participants. Blood samples from the prospective study were shipped frozen or at room temperature prior to DNA extraction. Turning to this clone: Its antigen target is currently unknown. Qualities for individual bases were not recorded, and no much larger clone is one base off.

Trimming takes 2 bases off V and 4 bases off J; junction bases not matched to a gene: 6. The germline V gene supplies CDR1 SGHRS and CDR2 YFSETQ. The CDR3 has 14 amino acids, counting the end cysteine and phenylalanine. Just the 42-base CDR3 DNA is kept, in frame starting at base 1. The immunoSEQ Assay, a bias-controlled multiplex PCR, was used to amplify TCRbeta CDR3 regions from genomic DNA. In the original analysis: The number of nucleated cells in each sample was estimated by amplification of reference gene primers within the assay. Sequence reads were collapsed and filtered to measure the absolute abundance of every unique TCRbeta CDR3 rearrangement. Productive Simpson clonality was computed per sample as the square root of Simpson's diversity index over productive rearrangements. The clones in this table, taken by TCRdb from immuneACCESS, are in-frame only. Not every clone is retained; where verified, under half of the shortfall comes from an unresolved V gene, and the cause of the rest is unknown. V and J calls and clone size are as listed in that table; D and trimming were resolved from the DNA. The sample has 250,000 to 400,000 clones on record, 80% to 90% of them singletons. Approximately 5.3% of the sample goes to the ten largest clones.

The chain joins TRBV5-1 to TRBJ2-7; the central 7 bases match TRBD2. This receptor was obtained from a woman between 25 and 40 years old who had recovered from COVID-19. Material for sequencing was PBMCs or T cells enriched from blood (not recorded which). The DNA is as follows: TGCGCCAGCAGCTTTGGCAGCGGGGCTTACGAGCAGTACTTC. It codes for CASSFGSGAYEQYF.